This T cell receptor (beta chain) was recovered during a study of cytomegalovirus exposure and HLA in healthy donors. The PCR employed 60 Vbeta primers together with 13 Jbeta primers. TCRdb's copy holds only in-frame clones and misses some; the assay was immunoSEQ multiplex PCR. In the table there are around 91,000 clones, 65% to 85% of which are singletons. This CDR3 has 12 amino acids. V shed 3 bases and J shed 8 bases, with 10 bases lying between them. CDR1 is LNHDA, CDR2 SQIVND, per germline (reference sequence). The rearrangement uses TRBV19 and TRBJ1-2; D may be TRBD1 (5 bases). Input material: PBMCs. The clonotype was recovered from a man between 18 and 35 years old in good health and CMV-seronegative. The CDR3 DNA reads as TGTGCCAGTAGTATTCCAGGGTACGGCTACACCTTC. The encoded protein is CASSIPGYGYTF.